This T cell receptor (beta chain) was found in a study of T cell repertoires in cytomegalovirus infection (dated by TCRdb to the late 2010s). The study in broad terms: Peptide stimulations targeted recently identified HLA-C-restricted CMV epitopes, whose presentation resists viral immunomodulation, together with well-studied HLA-B-restricted epitopes. Donor HLA type was relevant to the analysis, as public TCR beta signatures indicated carriage of CMV infection together with the matching HLA type.

The junction shows trimming of 6 bases on V and 4 bases on J, and the gene matches do not reach 11 bases of it. Spanning cysteine to phenylalanine, the CDR3 consists of 16 amino acids. Just the 48-base CDR3 DNA is kept, in frame starting at base 1. The CDR1 and CDR2 encoded by the germline V gene are MNHGY and SAAAGT. Interpreted using the paper, the treatment or condition label stands for: in vitro stimulation with specific CMV peptide epitopes to enrich CMV-specific T cells. What the study reported, not specific to this receptor: The ex vivo response was dominated by HLA-C-restricted CMV-specific TCR beta clonotypes, which also provided the single most frequent clonotype in two of eight donors. In both this cohort and an independent cohort of 350 to 400 donors, the cumulative frequency of public TCR beta family members distinguished carriers of CMV infection plus the relevant HLA type.

As regards this clonotype: There is no known antigen for this receptor. One base away there is no much larger clone; base qualities are not given.

Sequenced on an Illumina HiSeq 1500. The public reads were reanalyzed by TCRdb: fastp trimming at Q25, MiXCR alignment, in-frame beta chains only. Each CDR3 protein appears once, grouped with its most common genes and DNA. In all, the sample holds some 560,000 distinct CDR3 sequences, and about 39% of those were seen once. The ten largest clones take up 48% of the sample. The chain is made from TRBV6-8 and TRBJ2-3; 9 bases in between match TRBD1. The receptor was derived from a human donor in good health (CMV status not recorded). Some clones in this sample may be carry-over from other donors' samples. The sample was cultured PBMCs, taken from culture after CMV antigen stimulation. CDR3 region: CASRRMPGQGPDTQYF. The DNA reads TGTGCCAGCAGGAGAATGCCGGGACAGGGACCAGATACGCAGTATTTT.